One sample yielded the 30 T cell receptor beta chains listed below, sequenced in a study of cytomegalovirus exposure and HLA in healthy donors (dated by TCRdb to 2016 to 2017). Library construction relied on the immunoSEQ multiplex PCR assay. For the multiplex PCR, a mixture combining 60 forward primers for TCR Vbeta segments and 13 reverse primers for TCR Jbeta segments was used. The table comes from immuneACCESS by way of TCRdb, which keeps in-frame sequences with V and J called. Part of the clones is missing from these tables; in studies checked, under half for an unresolved V gene and the rest for unknown reasons. This sample lists around 78,000 clones; around three quarters were detected once. Approximately 1% of the sample comes from the top ten. Sequenced input: PBMCs. These receptors were obtained from a male donor in good health and CMV-seronegative.

V is TRBV5-1 and J is TRBJ1-1; D is ambiguous. Germline CDR1 and CDR2: SGHRS and YFSETQ. V lost 0 bases to trimming and J lost 7 bases, with 7 bases between them. The CDR3 contains 12 residues. The CDR3 region is CASSLDQCEAFF. Here the CDR3 DNA reads TGCGCCAGCAGCTTGGATCAGTGTGAAGCTTTCTTT. Full variable domain (remainder filled in from reference TRBV5-1 and TRBJ1-1): KAGVTQTPRYLIKTRGQQVTLSCSPISGHRSVSWYQQTPGQGLQFLFEYFSETQRNKGNFPGRFSGRQFSNSRSEMNVSTLELGDSALYLCASSLDQCEAFFGQGTRLTVV.

The chain joins TRBV9 to TRBJ2-7; 7 bases line up with TRBD1. Germline CDR1 reads SGDLS; CDR2 reads YYNGEE. The CDR3 runs to 15 residues. V lost 4 bases to trimming and J lost 2 bases; unmatched junction nucleotides: 9. This CDR3 is CASSQLGTDTYEQYF. For the CDR3, the DNA is TGTGCCAGCAGCCAACTAGGGACAGATACCTACGAGCAGTACTTC.

This clone appeared once. The chain combines TRBV10-3 with TRBJ1-2; D remains ambiguous. The ends were cut back, 0 bases at V and 4 bases at J, with 12 bases in the middle. The CDR3 is 15 amino acids. Germline lookup yields CDR1 ENHRY and CDR2 SYGVKD. The CDR3 DNA sequence: TGTGCCATCAGTGAGTCTGTACCTAACGGCTATGGCTACACCTTC. It yields the protein CAISESVPNGYGYTF.

The chain has TRBV18 and TRBJ1-5; D gene ambiguous. This CDR3 contains 14 residues. CDR1 KGHSH and CDR2 LQKENI come from the germline V gene. The V gene lost 3 bases and the J gene lost 3 bases, with 9 bases spanning the gap. The CDR3 DNA follows: TGTGCCAGCTCACCGGCCGGGGACAATCAGCCCCAGCATTTT. As protein: CASSPAGDNQPQHF.

The V gene is TRBV6-5, the J gene TRBJ1-3, with 7 bases identical to TRBD1. Germline CDR1 and CDR2: MNHEY and SVGAGI. Trimming removed 5 bases from V and 2 bases from J; junction bases left unmatched: 6. The CDR3 has 15 amino acids. CDR3 sequence reads: CASSTQGLPGNTIYF. CDR3 DNA: TGTGCCAGCAGTACACAGGGGTTACCTGGAAACACCATATATTTT.

For the CDR3, the DNA is TGTGCCAGCAGTGAAGCGTGGGCCCAAGAGACCCAGTACTTC. Amino acids: CASSEAWAQETQYF. This chain joins TRBV6-1 and TRBJ2-5; D remains unclear. Germline-derived CDR1 and CDR2 are MNHNS and SASEGT. The CDR3 length is 14 residues. Trimming shortened V by 0 bases and J by 1 base, and 6 bases separated the two germline ends.

DNA for the CDR3: TGTGCCAGCTCACCATCCAAGACAGGGAGGTTGATGGCCGGGGAGCTGTTTTTT. Encoded protein: CASSPSKTGRLMAGELFF. This chain links TRBV18 with TRBJ2-2, with TRBD1 as a possible D gene (7 bases). The germline CDR1 and CDR2 sequences are KGHSH and LQKENI. Trimming took 2 bases from V and 6 from J, leaving 22 bases between them. The length of the CDR3 is 18 residues.

Regarding this clone: At one boundary the junction diverges from the germline segment, which might be a read error. V is TRBV27 and J is TRBJ1-2; 10 bases align to TRBD1. The CDR3 loop spans 14 amino acids. Germline CDR1 MNHEY, CDR2 SMNVEV (reference sequence). Written as DNA, the CDR3 is TGTGCCAGCAGCAGACAGGGGGCCGACTATGGCTACCCCTTC. Residues: CASSRQGADYGYPF.

The chain links TRBV5-1 to TRBJ2-5; no reliable D call. Germline-derived CDR1 and CDR2 are SGHRS and YFSETQ. The CDR3 contains 14 residues. V gave up 4 bases and J gave up 5 bases, with 15 bases separating them. CDR3 bases: TGCGCCAGCAGCCAGGTGGATATTGAGGAGACCCAGTACTTC. This translates into CASSQVDIEETQYF.

The chain has TRBV5-1 and TRBJ2-5; D gene unclear. Germline V gene sequence: CDR1 SGHRS, CDR2 YFSETQ. The ends were cut back, 0 bases at V and 2 bases at J, with 14 bases in the middle. This CDR3 is 16 amino acids long. In DNA, the CDR3 is TGCGCCAGCAGCTTGGGTTGGCAGATCAATCAAGAGACCCAGTACTTC. Translating it yields CASSLGWQINQETQYF.

The chain recombines TRBV7-9 with TRBJ2-5; TRBD2 is a possible D gene (6 bases). In germline, CDR1 is SEHNR, CDR2 FQNEAQ (reference sequence). CDR3 size: 14 residues. Trimming stripped 6 bases from V and 2 bases from J, with 13 bases between. The CDR3 region is CASRAGLLQETQYF. DNA of the CDR3: TGTGCCAGCAGGGCGGGACTGCTACAAGAGACCCAGTACTTC.

The V and J genes are TRBV19 and TRBJ2-1; a weak D match, TRBD2 (5 bases). V was clipped by 3 bases and J by 5 bases, with 14 bases between them. This CDR3 comprises 15 residues. The germline V gene has CDR1 LNHDA and CDR2 SQIVND (reference sequence). Here the CDR3 reads CASSIGSGGHNEQFF. The CDR3 DNA is TGTGCCAGTAGTATCGGCAGCGGAGGCCACAATGAGCAGTTCTTC.

The chain uses TRBV13 and TRBJ2-5, with 11 bases matching TRBD1. Germline V CDR1 and CDR2: PRHDT, FYEKMQ (reference sequence). This CDR3 has 16 residues. After removal of 5 bases from V and 2 bases from J, the junction contained 7 bases not matched to a gene. CDR3 protein: CASSLMGQGVQETQYF. The CDR3 DNA follows: TGTGCCAGCAGCCTAATGGGACAGGGGGTACAAGAGACCCAGTACTTC. The full variable domain, completed using reference TRBV13 and TRBJ2-5, is AAGVIQSPRHLIKEKRETATLKCYPIPRHDTVYWYQQGPGQDPQFLISFYEKMQSDKGSIPDRFSAQQFSDYHSELNMSSLELGDSALYFCASSLMGQGVQETQYFGPGTRLLVL.

This clone has more than one count but fewer than ten. The chain carries TRBV25-1 and TRBJ2-2; 7 nucleotides align to TRBD1. Germline CDR1 reads MGHDK; CDR2 reads SYGVNS. The J segment lost 4 bases and the V segment lost 9 bases, leaving 8 bases of the junction unmatched. CDR3 size: 14 residues. CDR3: CASTVNRGTGELFF. The CDR3 nucleotides are TGTGCCAGTACCGTAAACAGGGGCACCGGGGAGCTGTTTTTT.

This clone was counted once. The chain uses TRBV29-1 and TRBJ2-2, with 7 bases matching TRBD2. This CDR3 is built from 14 residues. Germline values: CDR1 SQVTM, CDR2 ANQGSEA. The ends lost 5 bases at V and 3 bases at J; junction bases unmatched: 6. The CDR3 DNA sequence: TGCAGCGTTACTCTAGCGGTCGACACCGGGGAGCTGTTTTTT. It encodes CSVTLAVDTGELFF.

J is TRBJ1-1 and V is TRBV6-5; D remains ambiguous. The CDR3 totals 14 residues. Germline V CDR1 and CDR2: MNHEY, SVGAGI. Trimming took off 0 bases at V and 3 bases at J, with 8 bases between the two ends. The DNA for the CDR3 is TGTGCCAGCAGTTACTCGGGGAGGGACACTGAAGCTTTCTTT. Protein product: CASSYSGRDTEAFF.

The gene calls are TRBV7-8 and TRBJ1-2; a weak D match, TRBD1 (5 bases). This CDR3 has 14 amino acids. Trimming shortened V by 5 bases and J by 3 bases, and 13 bases separated the two germline ends. Germline-derived CDR1 and CDR2 are SGHVS and FQNEAQ. As DNA, the CDR3 is TGTGCCAGCAGCCCCGGGGGAGGAGACTATGGCTACACCTTC. As protein: CASSPGGGDYGYTF.

The rearrangement links TRBV7-2 to TRBJ1-6, with 8 bases lining up with TRBD1. Germline trimming cut 1 base from V and 13 bases from J; bases unmatched to any gene: 15. Germline CDR1 SGHTA, CDR2 FQGNSA. The CDR3 runs 17 residues. The CDR3 reads CASSLGLGTQGGGPLHF. The CDR3 coding sequence is TGTGCCAGCAGCTTAGGATTAGGAACACAGGGGGGAGGTCCCCTCCACTTT.

The V call is TRBV19, the J call TRBJ1-1; 8 bases map to TRBD1. Germline CDR1 LNHDA, CDR2 SQIVND (reference sequence). V was pared by 4 bases and J by 6 bases, with 10 bases of the junction left unmatched. The CDR3 length is 15 residues. The CDR3 protein is CASSTHGQGFAEAFF. The CDR3 bases are TGTGCCAGTAGTACCCACGGACAGGGATTTGCTGAAGCTTTCTTT.

Written as DNA, the CDR3 is TGTGCCAGCAGGGCAACAGGGGAAGCTTTCTTT. Protein sequence: CASRATGEAFF. The genes are TRBV6-1 and TRBJ1-1, with TRBD1 as a possible D gene (6 bases). Germline CDR1 reads MNHNS; CDR2 reads SASEGT. CDR3 size: 11 residues. V was trimmed by 6 bases and J by 8 bases, leaving 10 bases between them.

The chain couples TRBV28 to TRBJ2-1; 7 bases map to TRBD1. Germline assignment: CDR1 MDHEN and CDR2 SYDVKM. V lost 7 bases, J lost 7 bases, and 13 bases stayed unmatched. This CDR3 has 15 amino acids. In DNA, the CDR3 is TGTGCCAGCATCTCGACAGGGATCTCAGAAAATGAGCAGTTCTTC. It codes for CASISTGISENEQFF.

The chain joins TRBV2 to TRBJ1-1; 9 bases are a match to TRBD1. The CDR3 is made up of 14 amino acids. Trimming at V came to 8 bases and at J to 4 bases, leaving 8 bases not matched to a gene. Germline-derived CDR1 and CDR2 are SNHLY and FYNNEI. The CDR3 sequence is CASSTTGGVTEAFF. CDR3 nucleotides: TGTGCCAGCTCGACGACAGGGGGAGTCACTGAAGCTTTCTTT. Complete variable domain (other parts from reference TRBV2 and TRBJ1-1): EPEVTQTPSHQVTQMGQEVILRCVPISNHLYFYWYRQILGQKVEFLVSFYNNEISEKSEIFDDQFSVERPDGSNFTLKIRSTKLEDSAMYFCASSTTGGVTEAFFGQGTRLTVV.

This clone was found once. V is TRBV28 and J is TRBJ2-7, with D perhaps matching TRBD2 (6 bases). CDR3 size: 14 residues. V was clipped by 8 bases and J by 6 bases, with 20 bases between them. CDR1 MDHEN and CDR2 SYDVKM come from the germline V gene. CDR3 in DNA: TGTGCCAGCGGGGTGGGGAGGCGGCGGGGCGAGCAGTACTTC. Its protein product is CASGVGRRRGEQYF. Together with reference TRBV28 and TRBJ2-7, the CDR3 gives the full variable domain: DVKVTQSSRYLVKRTGEKVFLECVQDMDHENMFWYRQDPGLGLRLIYFSYDVKMKEKGDIPEGYSVSREKKERFSLILESASTNQTSMYLCASGVGRRRGEQYFGPGTRLTVT.

The rearrangement uses TRBV30 and TRBJ1-2, with TRBD1 matching over 9 bases. From germline, CDR1 is GTSNPN and CDR2 SVGIG (reference sequence). Trimming at V came to 1 base and at J to 7 bases, leaving 1 base not matched to a gene. The CDR3 is 12 amino acids. In DNA form, the CDR3 reads TGTGCCTGGAGTGGGACAGGGGTTGGCTACACCTTC. This codes for CAWSGTGVGYTF.

The chain joins TRBV5-1 to TRBJ1-1, with D unclear. With 5 bases removed from V and 1 base from J, the gap between germline ends came to 18 bases. Germline values: CDR1 SGHRS, CDR2 YFSETQ. The CDR3 has 16 residues. The CDR3 bases are TGCGCCAGCAGGTCGGGTGGTGGGTGGTCGAACACTGAAGCTTTCTTT. Protein sequence: CASRSGGGWSNTEAFF.

The sample holds one count of this clone. The chain employs TRBV2 and TRBJ2-3; TRBD2 is a possible D gene (5 bases). In germline, CDR1 is SNHLY, CDR2 FYNNEI. The V end was cut by 5 bases, the J end by 5 bases, with 14 bases between. This CDR3 is 14 amino acids long. The CDR3 reads CASSLLDSLDTQYF. CDR3 nucleotide sequence: TGTGCCAGCAGTCTCCTGGACTCCCTAGATACGCAGTATTTT. Using reference TRBV2 and TRBJ2-3 for the parts outside the CDR3, the full variable domain is EPEVTQTPSHQVTQMGQEVILRCVPISNHLYFYWYRQILGQKVEFLVSFYNNEISEKSEIFDDQFSVERPDGSNFTLKIRSTKLEDSAMYFCASSLLDSLDTQYFGPGTRLTVL.

CDR3 region: CASSEARGRGDTEAFF. CDR3 in DNA: TGTGCCAGCAGTGAAGCCCGGGGCAGGGGAGATACTGAAGCTTTCTTT. This rearrangement joins TRBV6-1 to TRBJ1-1; D might be TRBD1 (6 bases). The V end lost 0 bases, the J end lost 5 bases, and 16 bases lay between the germline ends. Germline V gives CDR1 MNHNS, CDR2 SASEGT. The CDR3 runs to 16 residues.

This chain uses TRBV9 with TRBJ2-7; 11 bases agree with TRBD1. Losses at the gene ends were 3 bases for V and 5 bases for J; bases not matched to a gene: 1. The CDR3 is 13 amino acids. Germline CDR1 SGDLS, CDR2 YYNGEE. CDR3 residues: CASSGGQGDEQYF. CDR3 sequence (DNA): TGTGCCAGCAGCGGGGGACAGGGGGACGAGCAGTACTTC.

The rearrangement links TRBV9 to TRBJ2-2, with D unresolved. V shed 6 bases and J shed 2 bases, with 8 bases lying between them. The CDR3 contains 13 residues. Germline V gives CDR1 SGDLS, CDR2 YYNGEE. The CDR3 region has the DNA TGTGCCAGCATATCAGAAAACACCGGGGAGCTGTTTTTT. It encodes CASISENTGELFF.

The CDR3 sequence is CAWSGGLKGYEQYF. In DNA, the CDR3 is TGTGCCTGGAGTGGGGGGCTTAAGGGCTACGAGCAGTACTTC. The V gene is TRBV30, the J gene TRBJ2-7; D may be TRBD1 (6 bases). V lost 1 base, J lost 3 bases, and 13 bases lay in between. The CDR3 contains 14 residues. Germline values: CDR1 GTSNPN, CDR2 SVGIG (reference sequence).